This paragraph covers one T cell receptor beta chain sequence. Its antigen remains unidentified. The sample comes from a study of OX40 agonist ivuxolimab in advanced cancers. Germline loops: CDR1 MNHEY, CDR2 SVGAGI. V gave up 5 bases and J gave up 6 bases; unmatched junction bases: 2. The CDR3 runs 13 residues. Study results and caveats: More expanded clones were found, on average, in CD8+ than in CD4+ T cells. Within 6 weeks, CD4+ and CD8+ blood T cells expanded clonally at 0.1 to 3.0 mg/kg.

TCRdb's copy holds only in-frame clones and misses some; the assay was immunoSEQ multiplex PCR. This sample has tens of thousands of clones, with approximately 92% found just once. The receptor was derived from an adult with an advanced solid tumor such as melanoma, head and neck, liver or kidney cancer. The chain combines TRBV6-5 with TRBJ2-4, with TRBD1 matching 9 bases. Source: CD4+ or CD8+ T cells sorted from blood, taken in a trial of the OX40 agonist ivuxolimab. The CDR3 here is CASSRTGVNIQYF. CDR3 in DNA: TGTGCCAGCAGTCGGACAGGGGTAAACATTCAGTACTTC.